The present TCR beta chain was sequenced within a study of tumour-infiltrating T cells in Burkitt lymphoma (dated by TCRdb to 2019 to 2021). Background on the whole study: All epidemiological subtypes of Burkitt lymphoma were represented among the roughly 80 patients who made up the cohort. Clinical outcome was correlated with TCR repertoire data, and overall and progression-free survival were found to be predicted by productive clonality independently of established prognosticators, including age at diagnosis. What the authors observed across the whole study: Numerous Burkitt lymphoma patients were found to share several public clonotypes, a finding suggesting shared tumour neoantigen selection that is absent from diffuse large B-cell lymphoma.

In the germline V gene, CDR1 corresponds to MRHNA and CDR2 to SNTAGT. V was cut back by 5 bases and J by 0 bases, leaving a gap of 11 bases between them. Reading from cysteine to phenylalanine, the CDR3 counts 15 amino acids. Only the CDR3 region is kept as DNA, spanning 45 bases read in frame from base 1. The library was made by the immunoSEQ multiplex PCR assay. The source is immuneACCESS, and TCRdb retained only in-frame sequences with V and J called. Part of the clones is not carried over; for the studies checked, unresolved V genes explain less than half of this, and the remainder is unexplained. This sample comprises about 46,000 clones, less than 35% of them detected only once. The biggest ten clones account for 2.9% of the sample. In this sample, this clone turned up a few times. The antigen it recognizes is unknown. Base qualities were left out, and no much larger clone turns up one base away.

Sequenced input: tumor tissue. The sequence was obtained from a human donor with Burkitt lymphoma. This chain joins TRBV6-4 to TRBJ1-3; tentative D gene TRBD1, with 5 bases matching. Here the CDR3 is given as CASSITGYSGNTIYF. The DNA is as follows: TGTGCCAGCAGTATAACAGGATACTCTGGAAACACCATATATTTT.